One and the same sample provided the 27 T cell receptor beta chains below, sequenced in a study of T cell repertoires in cytomegalovirus infection (dated by TCRdb to the late 2010s). Reads for this sample came from an Illumina HiSeq 1500. TCRdb's own reprocessing of the public reads used fastp at Q25 and MiXCR and kept productive beta chains. Rows are combined by CDR3 protein, so each entry shows the most common genes and DNA. The sample contains around 900,000 distinct CDR3 sequences, approximately 33% of them found a single time. Jointly, the top ten make up roughly 13% of the sample. These receptors lack a known antigen. The treatment or condition label, as the study defines it: in vitro stimulation with specific CMV peptide epitopes to enrich CMV-specific T cells. The material sequenced was cultured CD8+ T cells from PBMCs, taken from culture after CMV antigen stimulation. The receptors shown here come from a human donor in good health (CMV status not recorded). Some clones in this sample may be carry-over from other donors' samples.

The table lists this clonotype with a few counts. This chain connects TRBV7-2 to TRBJ2-7; 9 nucleotides line up with TRBD1. V lost 2 bases and J lost 5; bases outside the gene matches: 10. Germline CDR1 SGHTA, CDR2 FQGNSA. This CDR3 has 16 residues. CDR3 sequence (DNA): TGTGCCAGCAGCTTAAACAGGGACAGGGCTGGCGACGAGCAGTACTTC. Its protein is CASSLNRDRAGDEQYF.

The J gene is TRBJ2-5, the V gene TRBV18, with D unresolved. Germline assignment: CDR1 KGHSH and CDR2 LQKENI. This CDR3 has 18 amino acids. The V end lost 1 base, the J end lost 0 bases, and 18 bases lay between the germline ends. The CDR3 reads CASSPRDPPSTYQETQYF. In DNA form, the CDR3 reads TGTGCCAGCTCACCACGAGACCCTCCGTCGACGTACCAAGAGACCCAGTACTTC.

Concerning this clonotype itself: A read error may explain this, as a much larger clone is one base away. The DNA for the CDR3 is TGTGTCAGCGCCGCTTGGGCAGGAGCCTACGAGCAGTACTTC. Amino acids: CVSAAWAGAYEQYF. This chain links TRBV7-8 with TRBJ2-7; no reliable D call. The CDR3 runs 14 residues. Germline CDR1 SGHVS, CDR2 FQNEAQ.

The chain employs TRBV10-3 and TRBJ2-3, with TRBD2 matching over 10 bases. J was trimmed by 3 bases and V by 7 bases; bases with no gene match: 7. Germline assignment: CDR1 ENHRY and CDR2 SYGVKD. CDR3 length equals 15 residues. This CDR3 reads CAITSGGSKTDTQYF. In DNA, the CDR3 is TGTGCCATCACTAGCGGGGGCTCAAAGACAGATACGCAGTATTTT.

This clonotype was seen many times. The chain has TRBV10-3 and TRBJ2-2, with D possibly being TRBD2 (6 bases). Trimming pared 9 bases from V and 8 bases from J, leaving 25 bases between. The germline V gene encodes CDR1 ENHRY and CDR2 SYGVKD. This CDR3 is built from 16 residues. The CDR3 DNA follows: TGTGCCATTACAAACCAAGAGCCTACCCTAGCGGGGGAGCTGTTTTTT. Translated: CAITNQEPTLAGELFF.

This clonotype was seen many times. This chain uses TRBV7-2 with TRBJ1-4; no clear D. The CDR3 consists of 16 residues. Germline values: CDR1 SGHTA, CDR2 FQGNSA. Trimming cost V 1 base and J 2 bases, with 11 bases left between them. The CDR3 coding sequence is TGTGCCAGCAGCTTAGACGTTCGTTGGACTAATGAAAAACTGTTTTTT. This sequence encodes CASSLDVRWTNEKLFF.

Ten or more counts support this clonotype. The V gene is TRBV7-8, the J gene TRBJ1-1; 7 bases line up with TRBD1. Trimming cost V 5 bases and J 0 bases; bases outside gene matches: 9. Germline loops: CDR1 SGHVS, CDR2 FQNEAQ. This CDR3 region has 16 residues. This CDR3 reads CASSPRQGAMNTEAFF. The CDR3 DNA is TGTGCCAGCAGCCCAAGACAGGGAGCCATGAACACTGAAGCTTTCTTT.

This clonotype has ten or more counts. The chain joins TRBV7-8 to TRBJ2-5; TRBD1 agrees at 11 bases. This CDR3 region has 16 residues. Trimming cost V 6 bases and J 5 bases; bases outside gene matches: 11. Germline CDR1 and CDR2: SGHVS and FQNEAQ. The CDR3: CASSIGGQGARETQYF. In DNA, the CDR3 is TGTGCCAGCAGTATTGGAGGACAGGGGGCCCGGGAGACCCAGTACTTC.

CDR3: CASSQDRGSSGNTIYF. The DNA for the CDR3 is TGCGCCAGCAGCCAAGATCGGGGAAGCTCTGGAAACACCATATATTTT. The chain has TRBV4-1 and TRBJ1-3, with no clear D. V was cut by 0 bases and J by 0 bases, with 9 bases left in between. Germline CDR1 is MGHRA and CDR2 is YSYEKL. The CDR3 has 16 amino acids.

Only a few counts were recorded for this clonotype. The chain recombines TRBV4-1 with TRBJ1-6; maybe TRBD1 (6 bases). Germline V gene sequence: CDR1 MGHRA, CDR2 YSYEKL. V was trimmed by 0 bases and J by 9 bases, leaving 18 bases between them. The CDR3 consists of 17 residues. DNA of the CDR3: TGCGCCAGCAGCCAAGAAGGGGGACCAAGGGGGGTTTCACCCCTCCACTTT. It codes for CASSQEGGPRGVSPLHF.

This clonotype was seen just once. This sequence joins TRBV27 and TRBJ1-1; 8 bases fit TRBD1. The V gene's germline CDR1 is MNHEY and CDR2 SMNVEV (reference sequence). CDR3 length: 15 amino acids. Unmatched junction bases numbered 9, after V lost 2 bases and J lost 7 bases. CDR3 sequence (DNA): TGTGCCAGCAGTTTAACCCAGGGGGCTGCCGATGAAGCTTTCTTT. Translation gives CASSLTQGAADEAFF.

Turning to this clonotype: A much bigger clone sits one base away, suggesting this may be a read error. In DNA form, the CDR3 reads TGTGCCAGCAGCTTAGCGAGGAGCTCTGGAAACACCATATATTTT. Translating it yields CASSLARSSGNTIYF. V and J are TRBV7-6 and TRBJ1-3; D is uncertain. The CDR3 is made up of 15 amino acids. Between the trimmed V and J ends, which lost 0 bases and 0 bases, there was a span of 6 bases. CDR1 and CDR2 (germline): SGHVS, FNYEAQ. Together with reference TRBV7-6 and TRBJ1-3, the CDR3 gives the full variable domain: GAGVSQSPRYKVTKRGQDVALRCDPISGHVSLYWYRQALGQGPEFLTYFNYEAQQDKSGLPNDRFSAERPEGSISTLTIQRTEQRDSAMYRCASSLARSSGNTIYFGEGSWLTVV.

There are a few counts of this clonotype. J is TRBJ1-4 and V is TRBV7-9; D perhaps matches TRBD1 (6 bases). Trimming pared 5 bases from V and 3 bases from J, leaving 16 bases between. The CDR3 loop spans 16 amino acids. The germline V gene encodes CDR1 SEHNR and CDR2 FQNEAQ (reference sequence). DNA of the CDR3: TGTGCCAGCAGCCATACTCAGGGGTTGGCTAATGAAAAACTGTTTTTT. Residues: CASSHTQGLANEKLFF.

This clonotype was seen only a few times. V usage is TRBV20-1 and J usage is TRBJ1-2, with TRBD1 as a possible D gene (6 bases). Per germline, CDR1 DFQATT and CDR2 SNEGSKA (reference sequence). CDR3 length equals 12 residues. Trimming pared 7 bases from V and 3 bases from J, leaving 12 bases between. CDR3 sequence reads: CSVPQGYYGYTF. CDR3 bases: TGCAGTGTTCCACAGGGCTACTATGGCTACACCTTC.

This clonotype came up many times. One junction end disagrees with the germline gene, perhaps due to a read error. The chain employs TRBV12-3 or TRBV12-4 and TRBJ1-2; no definite D call. This CDR3 contains 11 residues. CDR3 DNA: TGTGCCAGCAGCTTAGGAGGTGGCTACACCTTC. Amino acids: CASSLGGGYTF.

This clonotype was observed once. The junction does not match germline at one end; this may be a read error. The V gene is TRBV2, the J gene TRBJ1-1; D remains unclear. Germline V CDR1 and CDR2: SNHLY, FYNNEI. The CDR3 extends over 12 amino acids. CDR3 nucleotide sequence: TGTACCAGCAGTGAAGCGGGCCGGGAAGCTTTCTTT. Translated: CTSSEAGREAFF.

The chain couples TRBV7-4 to TRBJ1-2; maybe TRBD1 (5 bases). The CDR3 has 16 amino acids. V gave up 0 bases and J gave up 0 bases, with 11 bases separating them. CDR1 and CDR2 from the germline V gene are SGHVT and SQSDAQ. The CDR3 reads CASSLAGGRPNYGYTF. CDR3 DNA sequence: TGTGCCAGCAGCTTAGCGGGGGGTCGGCCTAACTATGGCTACACCTTC.

The chain is built from TRBV9 and TRBJ2-1; D is tentatively TRBD1 or TRBD2 (5 bases each). The V and J ends lost 2 bases and 5 bases respectively, with 17 bases between them. The CDR3 runs to 16 residues. CDR1 is SGDLS, CDR2 YYNGEE, per germline. The CDR3 nucleotides are TGTGCCAGCAGCGTCGACAGTTCCCCCGGGGACAATGAGCAGTTCTTC. It is translated as CASSVDSSPGDNEQFF. Looking up the rest from reference TRBV9 and TRBJ2-1 gives the full variable domain: DSGVTQTPKHLITATGQRVTLRCSPRSGDLSVYWYQQSLDQGLQFLIQYYNGEERAKGNILERFSAQQFPDLHSELNLSSLELGDSALYFCASSVDSSPGDNEQFFGPGTRLTVL.

This clonotype was detected ten times or more. The CDR3: CASSSYISYGYTF. The CDR3 region has the DNA TGTGCCAGCAGCTCCTACATCAGCTATGGCTACACCTTC. The V and J genes are TRBV7-6 and TRBJ1-2, with D unclear. Looked up from germline, CDR1 is SGHVS and CDR2 is FNYEAQ. V lost 4 bases and J lost 4, with 10 bases in between. The CDR3 totals 13 residues.

The table lists this clonotype with many counts. The genes are TRBV12-3 or TRBV12-4 and TRBJ1-5, with D possibly matching TRBD1 (6 bases). This CDR3 contains 13 residues. The V and J ends lost 3 bases and 7 bases respectively, with 10 bases between them. CDR3 sequence: CASSFSGEQPQHF. In nucleotides, the CDR3 is TGTGCCAGCAGTTTTTCAGGGGAGCAGCCCCAGCATTTT.

The rearrangement links TRBV12-3 or TRBV12-4 to TRBJ2-3; D remains unclear. The length of the CDR3 is 12 residues. Between the trimmed V and J ends, which lost 10 bases and 2 bases, there was a span of 10 bases. The CDR3 region has the DNA TGTGCCACCGGAGTAGCCACAGATACGCAGTATTTT. As protein: CATGVATDTQYF.

The chain has TRBV7-9 and TRBJ2-4; the D call may be TRBD1 or TRBD2 (5 bases each). Trimming cost V 5 bases and J 1 base, with 12 bases left between them. The CDR3 has 15 residues. The germline V gene encodes CDR1 SEHNR and CDR2 FQNEAQ (reference sequence). CDR3 DNA: TGTGCCAGCAGCGCCGGGACGGGGGCCAAAAACATTCAGTACTTC. Translation gives CASSAGTGAKNIQYF.

In this sample, this clonotype turned up once. A much larger clone lies a single base off, so this may be a read error. This chain links TRBV7-6 with TRBJ2-1, with D tentatively TRBD2 (6 bases). This CDR3 region has 14 residues. CDR1 and CDR2 from the germline V gene are SGHVS and FNYEAQ. V lost 4 bases, J lost 2 bases, and 9 bases lay in between. This CDR3 is CASSSRTTYNEQFF. DNA for the CDR3: TGTGCCAGCAGCTCCAGGACTACCTACAATGAGCAGTTCTTC.

CDR3: CASSFHFGTGTAETQYF. CDR3 coding DNA: TGTGCCAGCAGTTTCCACTTCGGGACAGGGACCGCCGAGACCCAGTACTTC. This chain joins TRBV12-3 or TRBV12-4 and TRBJ2-5, with 9 positions matching TRBD1. V was pared by 3 bases and J by 5 bases, with 13 bases of the junction left unmatched. The CDR3 contains 17 residues.

The CDR3 is CASSWTSGSYNEQFF. The CDR3 nucleotides read TGTGCCAGCAGCTGGACTAGCGGGAGCTACAATGAGCAGTTCTTC. The chain links TRBV11-1 to TRBJ2-1; 13 bases agree with TRBD2. This CDR3 is built from 15 residues. Looked up from germline, CDR1 is SGHAT and CDR2 is FQDESV (reference sequence). J gave up 3 bases and V 4 bases, and 0 bases lay outside the gene matches. The full variable domain, with the rest looked up from reference TRBV11-1 and TRBJ2-1, is EAEVAQSPRYKITEKSQAVAFWCDPISGHATLYWYRQILGQGPELLVQFQDESVVDDSQLPKDRFSAERLKGVDSTLKIQPAELGDSAMYLCASSWTSGSYNEQFFGPGTRLTVL.

The chain combines TRBV4-3 with TRBJ1-4; D is unclear. In germline, CDR1 is LGHNA, CDR2 YSLEER. With 1 base removed from V and 5 bases from J, the gap between germline ends came to 5 bases. This CDR3 is built from 13 residues. CDR3 protein: CASSQAHNEKLFF. The CDR3 nucleotides read TGCGCCAGCAGCCAAGCTCACAATGAAAAACTGTTTTTT.

This clonotype was counted only a few times. This chain joins TRBV25-1 and TRBJ1-2; possible D gene TRBD1, 6 bases. The CDR3 contains 12 residues. Germline lookup yields CDR1 MGHDK and CDR2 SYGVNS. The V and J ends lost 4 bases and 7 bases respectively, with 10 bases between them. The CDR3 is CASSAGARGYTF. CDR3 DNA: TGTGCCAGCAGTGCAGGGGCGCGTGGCTACACCTTC.